This TCR beta chain was recovered during a study of tumor-infiltrating lymphocytes in primary liver carcinoma. Taking about 17-32 mg of unsorted bulk tissue, the authors co-extracted RNA and DNA. Total RNA (around 500 ng) served as template for TCR beta cDNA synthesis primed by a constant-region primer. Amplification in three nested multiplex PCR rounds with slightly modified ARM-PCR gave rise to TCR beta libraries. The first two PCR rounds used TRBV1-TRBV30 forward primers with a C-beta reverse primer, around 10 cycles each. TCRdb redid the calling of the multiplex PCR reads with MiXCR, one entry per CDR3 protein. The sample yields about 97,000 distinct CDR3 sequences, about two thirds seen once. This CDR3 contains 17 residues. Germline-derived CDR1 and CDR2 are SGHTA and FQGTGA. V was pared by 2 bases and J by 6 bases, with 20 bases between.

The TCR comes from a woman in her sixties or seventies with primary liver carcinoma and hepatitis B virus infection. V is TRBV7-3 and J is TRBJ2-1; a weak D match, TRBD2 (5 bases). Source material: liver tumor tissue from sampling region 2. Subset in this sample: tumor region T2, inferior pole. CDR3 region: CASSLFARGSTGNEQFF. For the CDR3, the DNA is TGTGCCAGCAGCTTATTTGCTAGAGGGAGCACTGGCAATGAGCAGTTCTTC. Combining the CDR3 with reference TRBV7-3 and TRBJ2-1 gives the whole variable domain GAGVSQTPSNKVTEKGKYVELRCDPISGHTALYWYRQSLGQGPEFLIYFQGTGAADDSGLPNDRFFAVRPEGSVSTLKIQRTERGDSAVYLCASSLFARGSTGNEQFFGPGTRLTVL.